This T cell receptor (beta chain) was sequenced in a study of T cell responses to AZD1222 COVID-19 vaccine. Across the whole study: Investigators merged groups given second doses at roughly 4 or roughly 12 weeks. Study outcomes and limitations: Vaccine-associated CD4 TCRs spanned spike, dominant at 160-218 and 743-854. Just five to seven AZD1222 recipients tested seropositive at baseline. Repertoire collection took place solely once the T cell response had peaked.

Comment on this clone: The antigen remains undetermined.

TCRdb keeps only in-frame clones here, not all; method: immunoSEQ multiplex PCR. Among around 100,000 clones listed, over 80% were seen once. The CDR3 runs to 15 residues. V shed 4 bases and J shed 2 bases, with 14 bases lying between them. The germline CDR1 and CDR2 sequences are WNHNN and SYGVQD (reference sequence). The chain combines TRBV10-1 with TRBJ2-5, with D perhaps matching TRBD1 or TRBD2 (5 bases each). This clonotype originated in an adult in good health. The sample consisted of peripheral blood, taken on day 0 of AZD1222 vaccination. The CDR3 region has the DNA TGCGCCAGCAGTGTCACCGGGGCAGATCAAGAGACCCAGTACTTC. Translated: CASSVTGADQETQYF.